This TCR beta chain was found in a study of PD-L1 blockade in urothelial cancer. Overall study: Blood analyses occurred 3 weeks (second dose) and 6 weeks post treatment start. Whole-study findings and limits: Those with durable benefit had larger increases in tumor-associated blood clones at 3 weeks.

Trimming stripped 3 bases from V and 0 bases from J, with 12 bases between. The CDR3 covers 16 residues. The V gene's germline CDR1 is KGHSH and CDR2 LQKENI. Time point meaning: pretreatment peripheral blood. A total of 1 to 8 samples per patient were collected pretreatment and on-treatment. Note on this clone: Its antigen is undetermined.

What went into each PCR as a spike was synthetic TCR analog templates. Clones were sequenced by immunoSEQ multiplex PCR, and TCRdb holds only the in-frame ones, with some missing. This sample carries about 52,000 clones, about 68% of them seen once, and the ten largest clones take 4%. This specimen was PBMCs, taken around atezolizumab (anti-PD-L1) treatment. This TCR was recovered from a man between 65 and 85 years old with urothelial cancer. This chain connects TRBV18 to TRBJ1-3; D is possibly TRBD1 (6 bases). The CDR3, as DNA: TGTGCCAGCTCACCCCCTCGGACAGTCTCTGGAAACACCATATATTTT. It specifies CASSPPRTVSGNTIYF. Together with reference TRBV18 and TRBJ1-3, the CDR3 gives the full variable domain: NAGVMQNPRHLVRRRGQEARLRCSPMKGHSHVYWYRQLPEEGLKFMVYLQKENIIDESGMPKERFSAEFPKEGPSILRIQQVVRGDSAAYFCASSPPRTVSGNTIYFGEGSWLTVV.